A single sample is the source of the 17 T cell receptor beta chains below, sequenced in a study of CD8 T cells in ankylosing spondylitis. Each CDR3 protein is one row after TCRdb ran MiXCR on the 5' RACE reads. The sample lists just under 350,000 distinct CDR3 sequences, about 14% occurring once. The source material was blood, either unsorted or a sorted T cell fraction (not recorded which). Source of these receptors: a male donor with ankylosing spondylitis or in good health (not recorded which).

This clonotype was found a few times. The chain links TRBV5-1 to TRBJ1-5; no clear D. The CDR3 has 14 amino acids. Germline V lookup: CDR1 SGHRS, CDR2 YFSETQ. The germline V and J ends were trimmed by 1 base and 6 bases, with 11 bases remaining between them. This chain's CDR3 is CASSLYGEPQPQHF. CDR3 coding DNA: TGCGCCAGCAGCTTGTACGGGGAACCTCAGCCCCAGCATTTT.

This rearrangement joins TRBV5-1 to TRBJ2-3; tentative D call: TRBD1 (6 bases). Looked up from germline, CDR1 is SGHRS and CDR2 is YFSETQ. The length of the CDR3 is 13 residues. The ends were cut back, 6 bases at V and 4 bases at J, with 12 bases in the middle. CDR3 residues: CASTQQGPDTQYF. In DNA, the CDR3 is TGCGCCAGCACCCAACAGGGCCCAGATACGCAGTATTTT.

This chain connects TRBV5-1 to TRBJ2-2, with D possibly called TRBD1 or TRBD2 (5 bases each). The length of the CDR3 is 16 residues. Trimming shortened V by 1 base and J by 2 bases, and 12 bases separated the two germline ends. Germline V gives CDR1 SGHRS, CDR2 YFSETQ. The CDR3 region has the DNA TGCGCCAGCAGCTTGCAGATCGGGGCCAACACCGGGGAGCTGTTTTTT. Protein sequence: CASSLQIGANTGELFF.

This sequence joins TRBV3-1 and TRBJ2-7; no clear D gene. This CDR3 contains 15 residues. Germline V gene data show CDR1 as LGHDT and CDR2 as YNNKEL (reference sequence). Trimming stripped 1 base from V and 0 bases from J, with 10 bases between. The CDR3, as DNA: TGTGCCAGCAGCCAAGCAGCAGGTCTCTCCTACGAGCAGTACTTC. The encoded protein is CASSQAAGLSYEQYF.

Here the CDR3 DNA reads TGCGCCAGCAGGCCTAGCGGGAGCTACGAGCAGTACTTC. This translates into CASRPSGSYEQYF. V usage is TRBV5-1 and J usage is TRBJ2-7; TRBD2 matches 10 bases. This CDR3 is built from 13 residues. Germline values: CDR1 SGHRS, CDR2 YFSETQ. After removal of 5 bases from V and 3 bases from J, the junction contained 2 bases not matched to a gene.

This chain links TRBV6-1 with TRBJ1-2; no clear D gene. The CDR3 has 16 residues. The germline V and J ends were trimmed by 0 bases and 6 bases, with 17 bases remaining between them. CDR1 is MNHNS, CDR2 SASEGT, per germline. The CDR3 bases are TGTGCCAGCAGTGAAGCGCTTGGGGAGAGACTTGATGGCTACACCTTC. Amino acids: CASSEALGERLDGYTF.

This clonotype was picked up a small number of times. V usage is TRBV25-1 and J usage is TRBJ1-1; tentatively, D is TRBD1 (5 bases). Trimming took 4 bases from V and 10 from J, leaving 19 bases between them. CDR1 and CDR2 (germline): MGHDK, SYGVNS. CDR3 length: 14 amino acids. The CDR3 is CASSAPGTHSRAFF. The CDR3 bases are TGTGCCAGCAGTGCACCCGGGACCCATAGCAGAGCTTTCTTT.

This clonotype was found a few times. The chain links TRBV7-2 to TRBJ1-6, with TRBD1 matching over 7 bases. The V gene's germline CDR1 is SGHTA and CDR2 FQGNSA. The V and J ends lost 1 base and 10 bases, in that order; junction bases with no gene match: 4. This CDR3 contains 14 residues. The CDR3 nucleotides are TGTGCCAGCAGCTTAGAACAGGGGCTCTCACCCCTCCACTTT. It is translated as CASSLEQGLSPLHF.

This clonotype was counted a few times. The CDR3 bases are TGTGCCAGCAGCTCCGTAAGGGGCTCTAGCAATCAGCCCCAGCATTTT. Encoded protein: CASSSVRGSSNQPQHF. The chain recombines TRBV11-2 with TRBJ1-5; a possible D gene is TRBD1 (5 bases). CDR3 length equals 16 residues. The germline CDR1 and CDR2 sequences are SGHAT and FQNNGV. V shed 4 bases and J shed 0 bases, with 13 bases lying between them.

This clonotype showed up just a few times. The chain has TRBV3-1 and TRBJ1-1, with a tentative D call TRBD1 (5 bases). This CDR3 region has 13 residues. Trimming cost V 0 bases and J 11 bases, with 13 bases left between them. Germline V gene sequence: CDR1 LGHDT, CDR2 YNNKEL (reference sequence). Written as DNA, the CDR3 is TGTGCCAGCAGCCAAGATCGTGGGGGTTCGGCTTTCTTT. This codes for CASSQDRGGSAFF.

This clonotype showed up just a few times. This sequence joins TRBV7-9 and TRBJ2-7; D gene ambiguous. Germline V gene lookup returns CDR1 SEHNR and CDR2 FQNEAQ (reference sequence). The CDR3 spans 12 residues. V shed 5 bases and J shed 5 bases, with 10 bases lying between them. The CDR3 DNA is TGTGCCAGCAGCCAGAATGGGGACGAGCAGTACTTC. Its protein is CASSQNGDEQYF.

V gene TRBV2 combines with J gene TRBJ1-6; 8 bases agree with TRBD1. CDR3 length equals 16 residues. Germline CDR1 is SNHLY and CDR2 is FYNNEI. V gave up 7 bases and J gave up 7 bases; unmatched junction bases: 12. CDR3 DNA: TGTGCCAGCACACCAGACAGGGGATGGAAAAATTCACCCCTCCACTTT. Protein product: CASTPDRGWKNSPLHF.

This clonotype was detected a few times. The rearrangement links TRBV12-3 or TRBV12-4 to TRBJ1-6; TRBD1 is a possible D gene (5 bases). CDR3 size: 12 residues. V dropped 3 bases and J dropped 10 bases, with 7 bases sitting between them. The CDR3 sequence: CASSFRASPLHF. The CDR3 coding sequence is TGTGCCAGCAGTTTCAGGGCCTCACCCCTCCACTTT.

This chain connects TRBV20-1 to TRBJ1-5, with 9 bases identical to TRBD1. CDR1 and CDR2 (germline): DFQATT, SNEGSKA (reference sequence). The CDR3 loop spans 18 amino acids. With 6 bases clipped from V and 0 bases from J, the junction kept 15 bases outside the gene matches. Here the CDR3 DNA reads TGCAGTGCGGGTAAGGGACAGGGAGGACGGCCTAGCAATCAGCCCCAGCATTTT. It codes for CSAGKGQGGRPSNQPQHF.

V gene TRBV18 combines with J gene TRBJ2-1; 11 bases are a match to TRBD2. Per germline, CDR1 KGHSH and CDR2 LQKENI. The ends lost 3 bases at V and 8 bases at J; junction bases unmatched: 3. CDR3 length: 14 amino acids. The CDR3 DNA is TGTGCCAGCTCACCGACTAGCGGGACCTATGAGCAGTTCTTC. It is translated as CASSPTSGTYEQFF.

The chain links TRBV5-1 to TRBJ2-1, with 7 bases that match TRBD1. The germline V gene has CDR1 SGHRS and CDR2 YFSETQ. Trimming at V came to 0 bases and at J to 1 base, leaving 1 base not matched to a gene. This CDR3 contains 15 residues. The CDR3 sequence: CASSLVQGSYNEQFF. The CDR3 nucleotides read TGCGCCAGCAGCTTGGTACAGGGGTCCTACAATGAGCAGTTCTTC.

The rearrangement links TRBV7-9 to TRBJ1-1; D gene uncertain. The CDR3 has 14 amino acids. The germline gives CDR1 SEHNR, CDR2 FQNEAQ (reference sequence). The V and J ends lost 0 bases and 2 bases respectively, with 7 bases between them. In DNA, the CDR3 is TGTGCCAGCAGCTTAGCGGAGGGTAACACTGAAGCTTTCTTT. This gives the protein CASSLAEGNTEAFF.